This TCR beta chain was sequenced during a study of neurological immune-mediated disorders. Per the germline V gene, CDR1 is MNHEY and CDR2 is SVGEGT. This CDR3 region has 15 residues. V lost 7 bases and J 0 bases, leaving 14 bases between the germline ends. TCRdb recomputed calls from the 5' RACE reads with MiXCR, one row per CDR3 protein. The data show tens of thousands of distinct CDR3 sequences, 15% to 20% seen once. Sequenced material: PBMCs. The rearrangement uses TRBV6-2 or TRBV6-3 and TRBJ2-3; D perhaps matches TRBD2 (5 bases). The receptor's source is a woman aged 40-49 years in good health. CDR3 protein: CASNRYGESTDTQYF. The CDR3 DNA is TGTGCCAGCAACCGATACGGGGAGAGCACAGATACGCAGTATTTT.